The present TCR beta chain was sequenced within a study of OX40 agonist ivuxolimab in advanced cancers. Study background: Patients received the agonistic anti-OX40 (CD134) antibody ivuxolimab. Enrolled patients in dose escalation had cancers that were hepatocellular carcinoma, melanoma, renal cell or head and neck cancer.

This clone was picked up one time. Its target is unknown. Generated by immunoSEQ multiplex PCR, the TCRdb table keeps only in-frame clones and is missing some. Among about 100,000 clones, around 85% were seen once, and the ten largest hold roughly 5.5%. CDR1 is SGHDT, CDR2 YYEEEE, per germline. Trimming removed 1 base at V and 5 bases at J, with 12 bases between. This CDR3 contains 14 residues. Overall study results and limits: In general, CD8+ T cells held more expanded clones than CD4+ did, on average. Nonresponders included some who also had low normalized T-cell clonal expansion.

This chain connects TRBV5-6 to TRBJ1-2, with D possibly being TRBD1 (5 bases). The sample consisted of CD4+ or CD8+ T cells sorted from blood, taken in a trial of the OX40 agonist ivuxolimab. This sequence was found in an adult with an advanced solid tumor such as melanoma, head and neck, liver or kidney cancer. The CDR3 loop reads CASSLMGGRYGYTF. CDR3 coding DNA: TGTGCCAGCAGCTTGATGGGGGGAAGATATGGCTACACCTTC.